This T cell receptor beta chain was identified during a study of blood T cell repertoires in COVID-19 (dated by TCRdb to about 2020). With regard to the full study: Samples from collaborators originated in the United States, Italy and Spain and spanned both the acute and convalescent phases of COVID-19. The material from the prospective study consisted of cDNA or gDNA derived from T cells, B-cell-depleted T cells, or PBMCs. The dataset comprised deeply sampled blood TCRbeta repertoires from subjects exposed to, actively infected with, or recovered from COVID-19. The repertoires were released in a freely available public database meant as a resource for research on the immune response to SARS-CoV-2. Samples were obtained from the ongoing ImmuneRACE study (first 160 participants) and from about 1,300 subjects provided by 6 global collaborators. Nearly every sample came with metadata listing a de-identified subject ID, COVID-19 status, age in years and sex. HLA class I and class II types, where available, came from metadata supplied by the sample provider rather than from assay-based typing. Points the paper makes about the study in general: How much clinical and demographic metadata was included differed by source and by participant, and the metadata was provided uncurated.

The cysteine opens and the phenylalanine closes a CDR3 of 17 amino acids. The kept DNA is CDR3 alone, 51 bases in frame from the first base. Taken from the germline V gene, the CDR1 and CDR2 loops are LGHNA and YNFKEQ. The germline V end is reduced by 0 bases and the J end by 6 bases; junction bases left unmatched: 9. In the case of this clone: Its antigen is unknown. Nothing much larger sits one base from this clone, and base qualities are not available.

Whole blood was collected in K2EDTA tubes by collaborating institutions according to the institutions' own protocols. For TCRbeta analysis, collaborators shipped samples as frozen whole blood, isolated PBMCs, or DNA extracted from either of those sample types. TCRbeta CDR3 regions were amplified from genomic DNA by means of the immunoSEQ Assay, a bias-controlled multiplex PCR. As for the original processing: Nucleated cell counts per sample were estimated from amplification of reference gene primers within the assay. To quantify the absolute abundance of each unique TCRbeta CDR3 rearrangement, sequence reads were collapsed and filtered. For each sample, productive Simpson clonality was calculated as the square root of Simpson's diversity index across productive rearrangements. Drawn from immuneACCESS, this table holds only the in-frame rearrangements with V and J called that TCRdb kept. Clones are partly lost; checked studies trace under half to an unresolved V gene and leave the rest unexplained. V and J calls and clone size are copied from that table; D and trimming were computed from the DNA. This sample lists roughly 160,000 clones; about four fifths were detected once. Around 2% of the sample rests with the top ten.

The TCR sequence derives from an elderly woman with acute or convalescent COVID-19. Recombination joined TRBV4-2 with TRBJ2-1; TRBD2 matches 9 bases in the middle. Sequenced sample: peripheral blood. The CDR3 loop reads CASSQDSGSGSPNEQFF. The nucleotide sequence is TGTGCCAGCAGCCAAGATTCAGGTAGCGGGAGTCCCAATGAGCAGTTCTTC.